The clone carrying this TCR beta chain was counted ten times or more. The record originates from a study of T cells in Graves' hyperthyroidism and ophthalmopathy. About the study: Specimen type is peripheral blood, collected at initial diagnosis prior to any treatment.

The CDR3 consists of 14 residues. Trimming took off 5 bases at V and 2 bases at J, with 13 bases between the two ends. CDR1 LNHDA and CDR2 SQIVND come from the germline V gene (reference sequence). TCR beta CDR3 regions were amplified from RNA. The HTBI primer set drove a first-round RT-PCR of the TCR CDR3. TCRdb analysed the multiplex PCR reads with MiXCR anew, one entry per CDR3 protein. The sample lists roughly 740,000 distinct CDR3 sequences; approximately 16% were seen once. The clonotype comes from a man aged 18 to 29 with Graves' hyperthyroidism. Sequencing was done on a sample of blood. The gene calls are TRBV19 and TRBJ2-7, with a possible D match to TRBD2 (5 bases). The CDR3 sequence: CASSEAVTTYEQYF. The CDR3, as DNA: TGTGCCAGTAGTGAAGCGGTGACGACCTACGAGCAGTACTTC.